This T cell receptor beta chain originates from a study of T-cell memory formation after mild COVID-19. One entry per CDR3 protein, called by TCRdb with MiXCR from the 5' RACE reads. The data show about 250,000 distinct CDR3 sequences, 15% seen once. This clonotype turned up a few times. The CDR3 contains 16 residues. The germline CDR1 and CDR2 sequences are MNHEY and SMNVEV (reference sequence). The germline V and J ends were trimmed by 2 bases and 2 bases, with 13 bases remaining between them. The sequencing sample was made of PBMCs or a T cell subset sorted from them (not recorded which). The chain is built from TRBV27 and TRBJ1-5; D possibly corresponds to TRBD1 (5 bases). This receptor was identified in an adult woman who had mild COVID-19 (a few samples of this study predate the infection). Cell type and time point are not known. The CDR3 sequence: CASSLGGAIGNQPQHF. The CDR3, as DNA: TGTGCCAGCAGTTTAGGAGGGGCCATTGGCAATCAGCCCCAGCATTTT.